These 20 T cell receptor beta chains came from one sample sequenced in a study of CD8 T cells in Susac syndrome. Reverse transcription of about 0.5 to 1 ug RNA was carried out with random hexamers. MiXCR was run by TCRdb on the immunoSEQ multiplex PCR reads, yielding one entry per CDR3 protein. The sample lists roughly 200,000 distinct CDR3 sequences; 85% to 95% were seen once. Sequencing was performed on CD4+ T cells from PBMCs. These TCRs come from a human donor with Susac syndrome.

The chain carries TRBV3-1 and TRBJ2-1; D is unclear. The V gene's germline CDR1 is LGHDT and CDR2 YNNKEL (reference sequence). This CDR3 has 13 residues. V dropped 4 bases and J dropped 7 bases, with 11 bases sitting between them. In DNA, the CDR3 is TGTGCCAGCAGCCGTGCAGGAAATAATGAGCAGTTCTTC. As protein: CASSRAGNNEQFF.

The chain carries TRBV20-1 and TRBJ2-7; 9 bases line up with TRBD1. The length of the CDR3 is 16 residues. J lost 6 bases, V lost 5 bases, and 17 bases had no gene match. From germline, CDR1 is DFQATT and CDR2 SNEGSKA (reference sequence). The CDR3 region has the DNA TGCAGTGCTGTTTTCCGGGGACAGGGCACGTCGGGCGAGCAGTACTTC. Protein: CSAVFRGQGTSGEQYF.

The chain employs TRBV27 and TRBJ2-1; 11 nucleotides line up with TRBD2. The CDR3 extends over 16 amino acids. After removal of 8 bases from V and 10 bases from J, the junction contained 16 bases not matched to a gene. Per the germline V gene, CDR1 is MNHEY and CDR2 is SMNVEV (reference sequence). The DNA for the CDR3 is TGTGCCAGCCGAACAAGAACTGGACTAGCGGGTTCGGAGCAGTTCTTC. This gives the protein CASRTRTGLAGSEQFF.

This clonotype appeared a single time. The junction does not match germline at one end; this may be a read error. The chain employs TRBV20-1 and TRBJ1-1; D unresolved. This CDR3 has 13 amino acids. Germline CDR1 and CDR2: DFQATT and SNEGSKA (reference sequence). The CDR3 sequence: CSTSTPRDTEAFF. For the CDR3, the DNA is TGCAGTACTAGCACACCGAGGGACACTGAAGCTTTCTTT.

V usage is TRBV30 and J usage is TRBJ1-1, with 9 nucleotides matching TRBD1. Trimming removed 7 bases from V and 4 bases from J; junction bases left unmatched: 7. This CDR3 is 13 amino acids long. Germline V gene data show CDR1 as GTSNPN and CDR2 as SVGIG (reference sequence). The CDR3 DNA is TGTGCCTCACAGGGGGCGAGCGGCACTGAAGCTTTCTTT. Translated: CASQGASGTEAFF.

V and J are TRBV7-2 and TRBJ1-2; D unresolved. V was trimmed by 0 bases and J by 3 bases, leaving 8 bases between them. Germline V gene lookup returns CDR1 SGHTA and CDR2 FQGNSA. The CDR3 extends over 14 amino acids. The CDR3, as DNA: TGTGCCAGCAGCTTAGCAGGCGGATACTATGGCTACACCTTC. This codes for CASSLAGGYYGYTF.

V is TRBV20-1 and J is TRBJ2-7, with TRBD2 identical over 12 bases. Unmatched junction bases numbered 10, after V lost 5 bases and J lost 5 bases. The CDR3 runs to 15 residues. Germline CDR1 and CDR2: DFQATT and SNEGSKA (reference sequence). CDR3 amino acids: CSAHILAGGPHEQYF. Here the CDR3 DNA reads TGCAGTGCTCACATTCTAGCGGGAGGGCCTCACGAGCAGTACTTC.

The chain joins TRBV28 to TRBJ1-5; no clear D. Germline CDR1 MDHEN, CDR2 SYDVKM. The V and J ends lost 8 bases and 3 bases respectively, with 8 bases between them. The CDR3 has 12 amino acids. The CDR3 protein is CASGGYNQPQHF. For the CDR3, the DNA is TGTGCCAGCGGAGGGTACAATCAGCCCCAGCATTTT.

This clonotype was picked up a small number of times. The chain joins TRBV5-4 to TRBJ1-2, with TRBD1 matching 7 bases. In germline, CDR1 is SGHNT, CDR2 YYREEE (reference sequence). The CDR3 has 16 residues. V trimming: 2 bases; J trimming: 8 bases; junction bases outside the gene matches: 15. As DNA, the CDR3 is TGTGCCAGCAGCTTTAACAGGGGATTTGAAGCGTACGGCTACACCTTC. The encoded protein is CASSFNRGFEAYGYTF.

In nucleotides, the CDR3 is TGTGCCAGCTCCCCCCGGACAGGGGAAATGAACACTGAAGCTTTCTTT. Protein sequence: CASSPRTGEMNTEAFF. This chain connects TRBV18 to TRBJ1-1; 9 bases are a match to TRBD1. Germline-derived CDR1 and CDR2 are KGHSH and LQKENI. The CDR3 length is 16 residues. Trimming took 6 bases from V and 0 from J; bases not matched to a gene: 8.

The CDR3 sequence is CASSWGQGVKAFF. CDR3 sequence (DNA): TGTGCCAGCAGCTGGGGACAGGGCGTGAAAGCTTTCTTT. The rearrangement uses TRBV5-6 and TRBJ1-1, with 9 positions matching TRBD1. The V gene's germline CDR1 is SGHDT and CDR2 YYEEEE. The V and J ends lost 3 bases and 9 bases, in that order; junction bases with no gene match: 6. This CDR3 has 13 residues.

The J gene is TRBJ2-5, the V gene TRBV7-2; 8 bases are a match to TRBD1. J gave up 9 bases and V 5 bases, and 8 bases lay outside the gene matches. The germline CDR1 and CDR2 sequences are SGHTA and FQGNSA. The length of the CDR3 is 13 residues. This CDR3 reads CASSAGGPLPQYF. Here the CDR3 DNA reads TGTGCCAGCAGCGCAGGGGGCCCTTTGCCCCAGTACTTC.

The chain combines TRBV4-2 with TRBJ2-7; 8 positions agree with TRBD2. CDR3 length: 16 residues. J was trimmed by 7 bases and V by 1 base; bases with no gene match: 12. CDR1 and CDR2 (germline): LGHNA, YNFKEQ. This CDR3 is CASSQVSGRGMGEQYF. The DNA for the CDR3 is TGTGCCAGCAGCCAAGTCTCCGGGAGGGGAATGGGAGAGCAGTACTTC.

The V and J genes are TRBV20-1 and TRBJ1-6, with 8 nucleotides matching TRBD1. There are 12 residues in the CDR3. The ends lost 0 bases at V and 13 bases at J; junction bases unmatched: 2. CDR1 and CDR2 from the germline V gene are DFQATT and SNEGSKA (reference sequence). This chain's CDR3 is CSARDRGRPLHF. The DNA of the CDR3 is TGCAGTGCTAGAGACAGGGGGCGCCCCCTCCACTTT.

V and J are TRBV2 and TRBJ1-2; a possible D gene is TRBD1 (6 bases). Trimming cost V 7 bases and J 5 bases, with 20 bases left between them. Germline lookup yields CDR1 SNHLY and CDR2 FYNNEI. The CDR3 loop spans 15 amino acids. This CDR3 reads CASMGRRGVGYGYTF. The CDR3 DNA reads TGTGCCAGCATGGGTCGCAGGGGCGTAGGGTATGGCTACACCTTC.

The chain employs TRBV30 and TRBJ2-6; 7 bases match TRBD1. The CDR3 sequence is 15 residues long. Germline CDR1 and CDR2: GTSNPN and SVGIG (reference sequence). Losses at the gene ends were 3 bases for V and 2 bases for J; bases not matched to a gene: 4. CDR3 in DNA: TGTGCCTGGAGCACCACAGGGGCTGGGGCCAACGTCCTGACTTTC. Translating gives CAWSTTGAGANVLTF.

The V call is TRBV20-1, the J call TRBJ2-1; tentatively, D is TRBD2 (6 bases). V lost 0 bases and J 7 bases, leaving 22 bases between the germline ends. CDR1 DFQATT and CDR2 SNEGSKA come from the germline V gene (reference sequence). CDR3 length: 17 residues. The CDR3: CSARDARGRGGGNEQFF. DNA of the CDR3: TGCAGTGCTAGAGATGCCCGGGGTCGGGGAGGCGGAAATGAGCAGTTCTTC.

The chain couples TRBV4-2 to TRBJ2-2, with 10 positions matching TRBD2. The length of the CDR3 is 17 residues. V was pared by 0 bases and J by 7 bases, with 8 bases of the junction left unmatched. Germline V lookup: CDR1 LGHNA, CDR2 YNFKEQ. Here the CDR3 reads CASSQDALAGVIGELFF. In DNA form, the CDR3 reads TGTGCCAGCAGCCAAGATGCTCTAGCGGGGGTAATCGGGGAGCTGTTTTTT.

V is TRBV30 and J is TRBJ2-1, with TRBD2 matching over 8 bases. The CDR3 consists of 14 residues. J lost 6 bases, V lost 0 bases, and 4 bases had no gene match. The germline CDR1 and CDR2 sequences are GTSNPN and SVGIG (reference sequence). In DNA, the CDR3 is TGTGCCTGGAGTGTAAGCGCGGGAGGCAATGAGCAGTTCTTC. It codes for CAWSVSAGGNEQFF.

The table lists this clonotype with a count of one. The rearrangement links TRBV4-1 to TRBJ1-3, with D uncertain. V was clipped by 0 bases and J by 1 base, with 13 bases between them. The CDR3 sequence is 17 residues long. CDR1 is MGHRA, CDR2 YSYEKL, per germline. CDR3 nucleotides: TGCGCCAGCAGCCAAGATTCCCCCCGGGGATCTGGAAACACCATATATTTT. Translated, it gives CASSQDSPRGSGNTIYF.